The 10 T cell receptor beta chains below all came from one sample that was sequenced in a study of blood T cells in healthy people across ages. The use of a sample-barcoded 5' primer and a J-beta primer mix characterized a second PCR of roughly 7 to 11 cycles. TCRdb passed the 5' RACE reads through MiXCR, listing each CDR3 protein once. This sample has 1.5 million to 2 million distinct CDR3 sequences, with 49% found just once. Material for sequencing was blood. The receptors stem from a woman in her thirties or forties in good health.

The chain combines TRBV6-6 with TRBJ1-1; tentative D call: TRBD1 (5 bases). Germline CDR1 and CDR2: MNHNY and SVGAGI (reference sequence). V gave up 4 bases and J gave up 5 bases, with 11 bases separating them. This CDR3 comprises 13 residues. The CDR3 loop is CASSSGGTTEAFF. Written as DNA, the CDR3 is TGTGCCAGCAGTTCGGGAGGGACGACTGAAGCTTTCTTT.

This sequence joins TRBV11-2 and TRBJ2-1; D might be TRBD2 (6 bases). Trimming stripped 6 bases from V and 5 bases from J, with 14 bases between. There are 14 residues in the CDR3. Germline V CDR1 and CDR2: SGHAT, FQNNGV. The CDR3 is CASRPPGLNNEQFF. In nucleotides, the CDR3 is TGTGCCAGCAGGCCTCCGGGACTCAACAATGAGCAGTTCTTC.

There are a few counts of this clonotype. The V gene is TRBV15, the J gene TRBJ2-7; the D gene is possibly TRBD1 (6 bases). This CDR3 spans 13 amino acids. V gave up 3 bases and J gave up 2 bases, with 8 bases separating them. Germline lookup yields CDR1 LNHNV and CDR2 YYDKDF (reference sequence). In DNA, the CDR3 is TGTGCCACCAGCAGGGGGACAACCTACGAGCAGTACTTC. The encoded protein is CATSRGTTYEQYF.

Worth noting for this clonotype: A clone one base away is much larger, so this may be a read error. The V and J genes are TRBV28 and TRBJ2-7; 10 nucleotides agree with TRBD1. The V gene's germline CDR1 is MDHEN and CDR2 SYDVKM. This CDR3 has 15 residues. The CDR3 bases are TGTGCCAGCAGCCCCCAGGGACAGGGGACTAAAGAGCCGTACTTC. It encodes CASSPQGQGTKEPYF.

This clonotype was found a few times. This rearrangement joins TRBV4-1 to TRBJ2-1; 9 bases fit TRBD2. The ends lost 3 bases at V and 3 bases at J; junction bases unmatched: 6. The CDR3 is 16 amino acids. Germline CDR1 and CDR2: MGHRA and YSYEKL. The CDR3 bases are TGCGCCAGCAGCCACTTAGCGGGGGAGGACTACAATGAGCAGTTCTTC. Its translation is CASSHLAGEDYNEQFF.

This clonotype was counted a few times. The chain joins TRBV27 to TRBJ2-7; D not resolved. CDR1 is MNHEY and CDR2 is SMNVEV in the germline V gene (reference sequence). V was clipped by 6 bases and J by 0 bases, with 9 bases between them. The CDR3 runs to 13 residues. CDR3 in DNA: TGTGCCAGCAGAGACTGGAGCTCCTACGAGCAGTACTTC. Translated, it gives CASRDWSSYEQYF.

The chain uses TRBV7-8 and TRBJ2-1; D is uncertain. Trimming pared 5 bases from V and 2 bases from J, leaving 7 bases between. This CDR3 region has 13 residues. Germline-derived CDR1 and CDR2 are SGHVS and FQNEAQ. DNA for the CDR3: TGTGCCAGCAGCCCGTATACCTACAATGAGCAGTTCTTC. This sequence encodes CASSPYTYNEQFF.

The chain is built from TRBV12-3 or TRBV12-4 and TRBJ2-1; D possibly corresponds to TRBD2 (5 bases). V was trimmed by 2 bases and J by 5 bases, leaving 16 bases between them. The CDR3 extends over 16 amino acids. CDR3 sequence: CASSLPLTGNNNEQFF. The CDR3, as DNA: TGTGCCAGCAGTTTACCACTTACCGGGAACAACAATGAGCAGTTCTTC.

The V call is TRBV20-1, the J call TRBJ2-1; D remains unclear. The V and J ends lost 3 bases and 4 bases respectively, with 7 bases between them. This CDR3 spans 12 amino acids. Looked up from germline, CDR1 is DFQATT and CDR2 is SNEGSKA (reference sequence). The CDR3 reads CSARSVYNEQFF. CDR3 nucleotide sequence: TGCAGTGCTAGGTCTGTTTACAATGAGCAGTTCTTC.

The CDR3 protein is CASSFGTGAHYEQYF. The CDR3 bases are TGTGCCAGCAGCTTCGGGACAGGGGCCCACTACGAGCAGTACTTC. V gene TRBV7-2 combines with J gene TRBJ2-4; 10 positions agree with TRBD1. The J call is in doubt because the DNA end fits TRBJ2-7 better. From germline, CDR1 is SGHTA and CDR2 FQGNSA. This CDR3 has 15 amino acids.